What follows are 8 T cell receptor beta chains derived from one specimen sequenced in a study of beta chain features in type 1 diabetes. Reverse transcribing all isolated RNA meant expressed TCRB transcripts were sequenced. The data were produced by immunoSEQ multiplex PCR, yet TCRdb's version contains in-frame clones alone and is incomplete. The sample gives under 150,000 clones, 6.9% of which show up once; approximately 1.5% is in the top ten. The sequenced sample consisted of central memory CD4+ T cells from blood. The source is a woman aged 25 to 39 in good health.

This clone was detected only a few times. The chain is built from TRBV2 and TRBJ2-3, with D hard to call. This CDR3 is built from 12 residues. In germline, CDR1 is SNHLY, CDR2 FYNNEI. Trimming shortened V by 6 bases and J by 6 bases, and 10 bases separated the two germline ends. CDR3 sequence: CASSALADTQYF. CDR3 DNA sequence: TGTGCCAGCAGCGCCCTCGCGGATACGCAGTATTTT.

CDR3 region: CASRIYYRVGTDTQYF. In DNA form, the CDR3 reads TGTGCCAGCAGGATATATTACAGGGTTGGGACAGATACGCAGTATTTT. The chain couples TRBV21-1 to TRBJ2-3; TRBD1, the D gene given by the table, was not confirmed from the DNA. TRBV21-1 is flagged as a pseudogene. The CDR3 totals 16 residues.

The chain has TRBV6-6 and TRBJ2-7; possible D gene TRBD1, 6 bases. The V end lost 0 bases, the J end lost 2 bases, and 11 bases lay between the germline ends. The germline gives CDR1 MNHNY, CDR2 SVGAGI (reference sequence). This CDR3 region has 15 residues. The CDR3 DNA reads TGTGCCAGCAGTTACTCCCAGGGGCAGACCTACGAGCAGTACTTC. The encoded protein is CASSYSQGQTYEQYF.

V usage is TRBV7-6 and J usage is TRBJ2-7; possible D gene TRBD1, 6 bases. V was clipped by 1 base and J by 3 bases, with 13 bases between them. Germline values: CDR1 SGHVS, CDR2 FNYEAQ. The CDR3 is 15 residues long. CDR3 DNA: TGTGCCAGCAGCTTAGTGGGGGCAGGGAGCTACGAGCAGTACTTC. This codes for CASSLVGAGSYEQYF.

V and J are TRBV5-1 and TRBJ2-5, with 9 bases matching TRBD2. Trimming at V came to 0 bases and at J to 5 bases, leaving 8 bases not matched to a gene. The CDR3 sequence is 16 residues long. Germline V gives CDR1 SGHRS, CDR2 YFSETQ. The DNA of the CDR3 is TGCGCCAGCAGCTTGGGGGTAGCGGGAGTACGGGAGACCCAGTACTTC. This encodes CASSLGVAGVRETQYF.

The CDR3 DNA follows: TGTGCCAGCAGCTTCCAGGGTTTCGCAGATACGCAGTATTTT. Protein sequence: CASSFQGFADTQYF. The chain couples TRBV7-2 to TRBJ2-3; tentative D call: TRBD1 (5 bases). Between the trimmed V and J ends, which lost 3 bases and 4 bases, there was a span of 11 bases. The CDR3 has 14 residues. Germline CDR1 is SGHTA and CDR2 is FQGNSA.

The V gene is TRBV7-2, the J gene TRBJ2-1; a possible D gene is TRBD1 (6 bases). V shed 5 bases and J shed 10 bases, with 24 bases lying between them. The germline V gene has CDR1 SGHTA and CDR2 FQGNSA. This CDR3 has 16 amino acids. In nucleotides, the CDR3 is TGTGCCAGCAGCCGTCGTCTAACTGCGGATGGGGGCGAGCAGTTCTTC. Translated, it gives CASSRRLTADGGEQFF.

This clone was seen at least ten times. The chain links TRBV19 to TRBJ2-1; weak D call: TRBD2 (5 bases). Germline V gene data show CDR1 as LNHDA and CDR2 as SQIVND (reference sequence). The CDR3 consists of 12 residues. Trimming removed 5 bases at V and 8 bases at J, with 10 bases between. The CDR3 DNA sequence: TGTGCCAGTAGTCTGTCGGGATATGAGCAGTTCTTC. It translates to CASSLSGYEQFF.